Listed below are T cell receptor beta chains from one sample, sequenced in a study of long-term antiretroviral therapy in people with HIV. The table came from immunoSEQ multiplex PCR; TCRdb's copy has only in-frame clones and leaves some out. The data show under 20,000 clones, with approximately 89% seen just once and 13% held by the top ten. Sequencing was performed on unsorted PBMCs, taken 0.6 years after starting antiretroviral therapy. These receptors were obtained from a woman aged 40 to 49 with HIV. Both conserved end residues are part of each CDR3. D genes are given only for firm matches. Size tells how often a clone was seen (once, few, many) or the class of an expanded clone, and some rows leave it out.

J: TRBJ1-1; size: NA; V: TRBV30; D: NA; CDR3: CAWSVLAGVWTEAFF; DNA: TGTGCCTGGAGTGTTTTGGCAGGGGTATGGACTGAAGCTTTCTTT
J: TRBJ1-5; size: NA; V: TRBV19; D: NA; CDR3: CASSIGGAGQPQHF; DNA: TGTGCCAGTAGTATCGGGGGGGCAGGGCAGCCCCAGCATTTT
J: TRBJ2-5; size: NA; V: TRBV6-5; D: TRBD2; CDR3: CAIRGGLLETQYF; DNA: TGTGCCATCCGGGGGGGCCTCCTAGAGACCCAGTACTTC
J: TRBJ1-1; size: NA; V: TRBV6-5; D: TRBD1; CDR3: CASSSGRGSVVEAFF; DNA: TGTGCCAGCAGTTCAGGCAGGGGGTCCGTGGTGGAAGCTTTCTTT
J: TRBJ2-1; size: NA; V: TRBV7-2; D: TRBD1; CDR3: CASSPNRDRSNEQFF; DNA: TGTGCCAGCAGCCCAAACCGGGACAGGAGTAATGAGCAGTTCTTC
J: TRBJ1-2; size: NA; V: TRBV7-2; D: NA; CDR3: CASSLAVDSYGYTF; DNA: TGTGCCAGCAGCTTAGCGGTTGACAGCTATGGCTACACCTTC
J: TRBJ2-3; size: NA; V: TRBV6-5; D: TRBD1; CDR3: CASGDSSTQYF; DNA: TGTGCCAGCGGGGACAGCTCTACGCAGTATTTT
J: TRBJ2-3; size: NA; V: TRBV4-3; D: NA; CDR3: CASSQSGHTDTQYF; DNA: TGCGCCAGCAGCCAGTCGGGACACACAGATACGCAGTATTTT
J: TRBJ2-5; size: NA; V: TRBV6-1; D: NA; CDR3: CAIMTMGRETQYF; DNA: TGTGCCATCATGACTATGGGGAGGGAGACCCAGTACTTC
J: TRBJ2-3; size: NA; V: TRBV19; D: TRBD2; CDR3: CASSVLAGNTDTQYF; DNA: TGTGCCAGTAGTGTGCTAGCGGGAAACACAGATACGCAGTATTTT
J: TRBJ1-6; size: NA; V: TRBV5-6; D: TRBD1; CDR3: CASSRDRKYSPLHF; DNA: TGTGCCAGCAGCCGGGACAGAAAATATTCACCCCTCCACTTT
J: TRBJ1-1; size: NA; V: TRBV18; D: NA; CDR3: CASSPQSMNTEAFF; DNA: TGTGCCAGCTCACCACAGAGCATGAACACTGAAGCTTTCTTT
J: TRBJ1-2; size: once; V: TRBV18; D: TRBD1; CDR3: CASSPPQSRGQNSRGYGYTF; DNA: TGTGCCAGCTCACCACCCCAATCACGGGGACAGAACTCCAGAGGCTATGGCTACACCTTC
J: TRBJ2-5; size: NA; V: TRBV5-8; D: NA; CDR3: CASSLQVQETQYF; DNA: TGTGCCAGCAGCTTACAGGTACAAGAGACCCAGTACTTC
J: TRBJ2-3; size: NA; V: TRBV11-2; D: NA; CDR3: CASSLNAASTDTQYF; DNA: TGTGCCAGCAGCCTCAACGCGGCTAGCACAGATACGCAGTATTTT
J: TRBJ1-3; size: NA; V: TRBV19; D: NA; CDR3: CASSISGAGNTIYF; DNA: TGTGCCAGTAGTATCAGTGGAGCAGGAAACACCATATATTTT
J: TRBJ1-2; size: NA; V: TRBV30; D: TRBD1; CDR3: CAWSGRQGTSYGYTF; DNA: TGTGCCTGGAGTGGTCGACAGGGGACAAGCTATGGCTACACCTTC
J: TRBJ1-1; size: NA; V: TRBV6-5; D: NA; CDR3: CASSYSGGTTEAFF; DNA: TGTGCCAGCAGTTACTCCGGGGGTACCACTGAAGCTTTCTTT
J: TRBJ1-6; size: few; V: TRBV7-2; D: TRBD1; CDR3: CASSLGTGDNSPLHF; DNA: TGTGCCAGCAGCCTCGGGACAGGGGATAATTCACCCCTCCACTTT
J: TRBJ2-1; size: NA; V: TRBV4-1; D: NA; CDR3: CASSQVPASSYNEQFF; DNA: TGCGCCAGCAGCCAAGTACCAGCCAGCTCCTACAATGAGCAGTTCTTC
J: TRBJ2-7; size: NA; V: TRBV18; D: TRBD1; CDR3: CASSPRTGGYEQYF; DNA: TGTGCCAGCTCACCCCGGACAGGGGGCTACGAGCAGTACTTC
J: TRBJ2-2; size: NA; V: TRBV9; D: TRBD2; CDR3: CASSVDGTNIPGELFF; DNA: TGTGCCAGCAGCGTAGATGGGACTAATATCCCCGGGGAGCTGTTTTTT
J: TRBJ1-2; size: NA; V: TRBV5-1; D: TRBD1; CDR3: CASSLPGQGSYTF; DNA: TGCGCCAGCAGCTTGCCGGGACAGGGAAGCTACACCTTC
J: TRBJ1-1; size: NA; V: TRBV9; D: NA; CDR3: CASSVRDTANTEAFF; DNA: TGTGCCAGCAGCGTTAGGGACACGGCAAACACTGAAGCTTTCTTT
J: TRBJ1-1; size: few; V: TRBV4-3; D: NA; CDR3: CASSAQTGMNTEAFF; DNA: TGCGCCAGCAGCGCCCAGACAGGCATGAACACTGAAGCTTTCTTT
J: TRBJ1-1; size: NA; V: TRBV11-2; D: NA; CDR3: CASSSSTRGTEAFF; DNA: TGTGCCAGCAGCTCCTCAACCCGAGGCACTGAAGCTTTCTTT
J: TRBJ1-2; size: NA; V: TRBV4-3; D: TRBD1; CDR3: CASSQDFTGAAYGYTF; DNA: TGCGCCAGCAGCCAAGATTTCACAGGGGCCGCCTATGGCTACACCTTC
J: TRBJ1-2; size: NA; V: TRBV2; D: NA; CDR3: CASSEAPRLGGGYTF; DNA: TGTGCCAGCAGTGAAGCGCCCCGGCTCGGGGGTGGCTACACCTTC
J: TRBJ1-1; size: NA; V: TRBV30; D: NA; CDR3: CAWSVRVETEAFF; DNA: TGTGCCTGGAGTGTAAGGGTGGAAACTGAAGCTTTCTTT
J: TRBJ2-2; size: NA; V: TRBV4-1; D: NA; CDR3: CASSQVLGQTGELFF; DNA: TGCGCCAGCAGCCAAGTACTAGGGCAGACCGGGGAGCTGTTTTTT
J: TRBJ1-1; size: NA; V: TRBV18; D: TRBD1; CDR3: CASRQGANTEAFF; DNA: TGTGCCAGCCGACAGGGGGCGAACACTGAAGCTTTCTTT
J: TRBJ1-3; size: NA; V: TRBV7-9; D: NA; CDR3: CASSRDRLPEDF; DNA: TGTGCCAGCAGCCGAGACAGGCTTCCCGAAGATTTT
J: TRBJ2-2; size: once; V: TRBV7-9; D: NA; CDR3: CASSPPGGHDTGELFF; DNA: TGTGCCAGCAGCCCACCGGGGGGCCACGACACCGGGGAGCTGTTTTTT
J: TRBJ1-6; size: NA; V: TRBV18; D: NA; CDR3: CASSPQQSSYNSPLHF; DNA: TGTGCCAGCTCTCCCCAGCAGAGCTCCTATAATTCACCCCTCCACTTT
J: TRBJ1-2; size: few; V: TRBV5-6; D: TRBD1; CDR3: CASSSPPSGGQGYTF; DNA: TGTGCCAGCAGCTCTCCGCCATCAGGGGGTCAAGGCTACACCTTC
J: TRBJ2-2; size: NA; V: TRBV5-4; D: TRBD2; CDR3: CASSLASGGGPGELFF; DNA: TGTGCCAGCAGCTTGGCGAGCGGGGGGGGCCCCGGGGAGCTGTTTTTT
J: TRBJ2-5; size: NA; V: TRBV5-4; D: NA; CDR3: CASSPQPQRETQYF; DNA: TGTGCCAGCAGCCCACAGCCCCAGAGAGAGACCCAGTACTTC
J: TRBJ1-1; size: NA; V: TRBV7-9; D: NA; CDR3: CASSSQGVNTEAFF; DNA: TGTGCCAGCAGCTCCCAAGGGGTGAACACTGAAGCTTTCTTT
J: TRBJ1-1; size: NA; V: TRBV10-3; D: NA; CDR3: CAISPLQGNTEAFF; DNA: TGTGCCATCAGTCCTCTACAGGGGAACACTGAAGCTTTCTTT
J: TRBJ1-5; size: large; V: TRBV7-8; D: TRBD1; CDR3: CASSLGTGVQQPQHF; DNA: TGTGCCAGCAGCTTAGGGACAGGGGTTCAACAGCCCCAGCATTTT
J: TRBJ1-5; size: NA; V: TRBV6-1; D: TRBD1; CDR3: CASRGQGGQPQHF; DNA: TGTGCCAGCCGGGGACAGGGCGGACAGCCCCAGCATTTT
J: TRBJ1-1; size: NA; V: TRBV7-9; D: NA; CDR3: CASSPSGRGGGNTEAFF; DNA: TGTGCCAGCAGCCCATCGGGTAGGGGAGGGGGGAACACTGAAGCTTTCTTT
J: TRBJ2-3; size: NA; V: TRBV29-1; D: NA; CDR3: CSGSQGTDTQYF; DNA: TGCAGCGGGTCACAGGGCACAGATACGCAGTATTTT
J: TRBJ1-1; size: NA; V: TRBV18; D: NA; CDR3: CASSQRGGNTEAFF; DNA: TGTGCCAGCTCACAGCGGGGAGGGAACACTGAAGCTTTCTTT
J: TRBJ2-4; size: NA; V: TRBV4-3; D: NA; CDR3: CASSQVTSLAKNIQYF; DNA: TGCGCCAGCAGCCAAGTTACTTCCCTAGCCAAAAACATTCAGTACTTC
J: TRBJ1-2; size: NA; V: TRBV27; D: NA; CDR3: CASSREGFDGYTF; DNA: TGTGCCAGTTCTAGGGAGGGGTTCGATGGCTACACCTTC
J: TRBJ2-4; size: NA; V: TRBV6-5; D: NA; CDR3: CASSYQYSGKNIQYF; DNA: TGTGCCAGCAGTTACCAGTATAGCGGCAAAAACATTCAGTACTTC
J: TRBJ2-5; size: NA; V: TRBV5-1; D: NA; CDR3: CASSLTGETQYF; DNA: TGCGCCAGCAGCTTGACGGGAGAGACCCAGTACTTC
J: TRBJ2-1; size: medium-sized; V: TRBV4-1; D: TRBD2; CDR3: CASSQDLGTSGDNEQFF; DNA: TGCGCCAGCAGCCAAGATCTAGGGACTAGCGGGGACAATGAGCAGTTCTTC
J: TRBJ1-3; size: NA; V: TRBV19; D: NA; CDR3: CASSIGTYPSGNTIYF; DNA: TGTGCCAGTAGTATCGGGACTTACCCCTCTGGAAACACCATATATTTT